The 14 T cell receptor beta chains reported below all come from one sample, sequenced in a study of T cells in Graves' hyperthyroidism and ophthalmopathy (dated by TCRdb to between 2017 and 2020). The library was generated by multiplex PCR. The instrument was an Illumina HiSeq 2000. TCR beta CDR3 regions were amplified from RNA transcripts. For the first round of RT-PCR on the TCR CDR3, the HTBI primer set was used together with the Qiagen OneStep RT-PCR kit. Clones were called with MiXCR by TCRdb after fastp trimmed the public reads at Q25, and only in-frame beta chains were retained. Records with the same CDR3 protein are collapsed into one entry carrying the most frequent genes and DNA. In this sample the table shows a few hundred thousand distinct CDR3 sequences, roughly 15% of which occur a single time. 5% to 6% of the sample belongs to the ten largest clones. Sequencing was performed on blood. Source of these receptors: a woman aged 18-29 years with Graves' hyperthyroidism.

Ten or more counts support this clonotype. J is TRBJ1-1 and V is TRBV2; D is uncertain. The CDR3 is 13 amino acids. CDR1 and CDR2 (germline): SNHLY, FYNNEI. V shed 0 bases and J shed 5 bases, with 7 bases lying between them. This CDR3 reads CASSEARVTEAFF. The CDR3 DNA follows: TGTGCCAGCAGTGAAGCGAGGGTGACTGAAGCTTTCTTT.

This clonotype was detected ten times or more. The gene calls are TRBV12-3 or TRBV12-4 and TRBJ2-1, with 13 positions matching TRBD2. Germline trimming cut 2 bases from V and 2 bases from J; bases unmatched to any gene: 3. There are 17 residues in the CDR3. The CDR3 DNA follows: TGTGCCAGCAGTTTAACTAGCGGGAGGGACCCCTACAATGAGCAGTTCTTC. As protein: CASSLTSGRDPYNEQFF.

This clonotype appeared a few times. The chain carries TRBV12-3 or TRBV12-4 and TRBJ1-2, with TRBD1 identical over 9 bases. V trimming: 4 bases; J trimming: 2 bases; junction bases outside the gene matches: 2. The CDR3 consists of 14 residues. The CDR3 nucleotides read TGTGCCAGCAGTTCGGGACAGGGAAACTATGGCTACACCTTC. Protein sequence: CASSSGQGNYGYTF.

This clonotype was seen ten or more times. The chain is built from TRBV2 and TRBJ2-3, with 7 positions matching TRBD2. The CDR3 length is 14 residues. V lost 0 bases, J lost 6 bases, and 3 bases stayed unmatched. The V gene's germline CDR1 is SNHLY and CDR2 FYNNEI. CDR3 coding DNA: TGTGCCAGCAGTGAAGCTCGGCGGGGGGATACGCAGTATTTT. It codes for CASSEARRGDTQYF.

The chain couples TRBV6-2 or TRBV6-3 to TRBJ1-1; D may be TRBD1 (5 bases). The V gene lost 4 bases and the J gene lost 11 bases, with 11 bases spanning the gap. Germline values: CDR1 MNHEY, CDR2 SVGEGT. This CDR3 is built from 11 residues. The CDR3 spells CASSSPGGAFF. The DNA of the CDR3 is TGTGCCAGCAGTTCCCCGGGGGGGGCTTTCTTT.

This clonotype showed up many times. V is TRBV6-2 or TRBV6-3 and J is TRBJ1-1, with D perhaps TRBD1 (5 bases). The ends were cut back, 6 bases at V and 0 bases at J, with 8 bases in the middle. Germline values: CDR1 MNHEY, CDR2 SVGEGT. This CDR3 is 13 amino acids long. The DNA of the CDR3 is TGTGCCAGCAGAAGGGGATTGAACACTGAAGCTTTCTTT. It translates to CASRRGLNTEAFF.

This clonotype occurred a few times. The genes are TRBV16 and TRBJ1-5, with D uncertain. CDR3 size: 16 residues. V was clipped by 1 base and J by 2 bases, with 12 bases between them. CDR1 and CDR2 from the germline V gene are KGHSY and FQNENV. Here the CDR3 reads CASSQLWSLGNQPQHF. The CDR3 DNA is TGTGCCAGCAGCCAATTGTGGTCTCTGGGCAATCAGCCCCAGCATTTT. Full variable domain (rest looked up from reference TRBV16 and TRBJ1-5): GEEVAQTPKHLVRGEGQKAKLYCAPIKGHSYVFWYQQVLKNEFKFLISFQNENVFDETGMPKERFSAKCLPNSPCSLEIQATKLEDSAVYFCASSQLWSLGNQPQHFGDGTRLSIL.

Only a few counts were recorded for this clonotype. This sequence joins TRBV9 and TRBJ2-7; D gene ambiguous. The V end lost 1 base, the J end lost 5 bases, and 13 bases lay between the germline ends. CDR1 is SGDLS, CDR2 YYNGEE, per germline. CDR3 length equals 14 residues. CDR3 region: CASSVSTPSNEQYF. In DNA, the CDR3 is TGTGCCAGCAGCGTATCCACCCCTTCCAACGAGCAGTACTTC.

The table lists this clonotype with many counts. The chain has TRBV27 and TRBJ2-2; TRBD1 might be the D (6 bases). Looked up from germline, CDR1 is MNHEY and CDR2 is SMNVEV (reference sequence). The CDR3 runs 16 residues. The germline V and J ends were trimmed by 2 bases and 5 bases, with 15 bases remaining between them. CDR3 in amino acids: CASSLRLGRGTGELFF. The CDR3 region has the DNA TGTGCCAGCAGTTTAAGGCTGGGCAGGGGTACCGGGGAGCTGTTTTTT.

In this sample, this clonotype turned up a few times. Here the CDR3 DNA reads TGTGCCAGCAGTGTTCCCCAGGGACAGACTAGGTATGGCTACACCTTC. Protein: CASSVPQGQTRYGYTF. The rearrangement uses TRBV28 and TRBJ1-2; TRBD1 matches 7 bases. The CDR3 is 16 amino acids. Trimming cost V 5 bases and J 5 bases; bases outside gene matches: 14. CDR1 and CDR2 from the germline V gene are MDHEN and SYDVKM.

The chain recombines TRBV20-1 with TRBJ2-5; TRBD1 might be the D (6 bases). Trimming cost V 4 bases and J 4 bases, with 16 bases left between them. Germline CDR1 reads DFQATT; CDR2 reads SNEGSKA (reference sequence). The CDR3 has 14 amino acids. CDR3 sequence reads: CSAIARGNLETQYF. CDR3 coding DNA: TGCAGTGCTATTGCCAGGGGTAACTTAGAGACCCAGTACTTC.

This clonotype has at least ten counts. The rearrangement uses TRBV10-3 and TRBJ2-7; D gene ambiguous. The CDR3 loop spans 14 amino acids. With 2 bases removed from V and 5 bases from J, the gap between germline ends came to 13 bases. CDR1 is ENHRY and CDR2 is SYGVKD in the germline V gene. CDR3 bases: TGTGCCATCAGTGAGAAATCGGACGAGGACGAGCAGTACTTC. Amino acids: CAISEKSDEDEQYF.

This chain links TRBV13 with TRBJ2-1; TRBD2 matches at 9 bases. Germline-derived CDR1 and CDR2 are PRHDT and FYEKMQ (reference sequence). V shed 5 bases and J 5 bases; nucleotides not matched to a gene: 10. The CDR3 covers 16 residues. The CDR3 sequence: CASSVAGTSTHNEQFF. CDR3 nucleotides: TGTGCCAGCAGCGTAGCGGGGACTAGCACCCACAATGAGCAGTTCTTC.

This clonotype was seen ten or more times. The chain has TRBV28 and TRBJ2-6; weak D call: TRBD1 (5 bases). Trimming pared 5 bases from V and 0 bases from J, leaving 20 bases between. The CDR3 extends over 19 amino acids. Germline V gives CDR1 MDHEN, CDR2 SYDVKM. The CDR3 coding sequence is TGTGCCAGCAGTATCAGCCGGCTAGGACACAGCTCTGGGGCCAACGTCCTGACTTTC. Protein: CASSISRLGHSSGANVLTF.